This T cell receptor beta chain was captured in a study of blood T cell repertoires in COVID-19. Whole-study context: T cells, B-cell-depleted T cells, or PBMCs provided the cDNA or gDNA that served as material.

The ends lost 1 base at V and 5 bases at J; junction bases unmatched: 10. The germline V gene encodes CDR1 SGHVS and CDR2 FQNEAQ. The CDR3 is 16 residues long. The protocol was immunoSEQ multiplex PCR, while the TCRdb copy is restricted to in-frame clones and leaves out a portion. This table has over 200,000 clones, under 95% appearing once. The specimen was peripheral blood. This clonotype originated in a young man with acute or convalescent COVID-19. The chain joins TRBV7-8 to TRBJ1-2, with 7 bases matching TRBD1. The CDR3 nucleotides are TGTGCCAGCAGCTTAGAGGTCAGGGGGTTGGCTTATGGCTACACCTTC. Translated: CASSLEVRGLAYGYTF. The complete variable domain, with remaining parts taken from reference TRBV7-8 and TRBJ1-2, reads GAGVSQSPRYKVAKRGQDVALRCDPISGHVSLFWYQQALGQGPEFLTYFQNEAQLDKSGLPSDRFFAERPEGSVSTLKIQRTQQEDSAVYLCASSLEVRGLAYGYTFGSGTRLTVV.